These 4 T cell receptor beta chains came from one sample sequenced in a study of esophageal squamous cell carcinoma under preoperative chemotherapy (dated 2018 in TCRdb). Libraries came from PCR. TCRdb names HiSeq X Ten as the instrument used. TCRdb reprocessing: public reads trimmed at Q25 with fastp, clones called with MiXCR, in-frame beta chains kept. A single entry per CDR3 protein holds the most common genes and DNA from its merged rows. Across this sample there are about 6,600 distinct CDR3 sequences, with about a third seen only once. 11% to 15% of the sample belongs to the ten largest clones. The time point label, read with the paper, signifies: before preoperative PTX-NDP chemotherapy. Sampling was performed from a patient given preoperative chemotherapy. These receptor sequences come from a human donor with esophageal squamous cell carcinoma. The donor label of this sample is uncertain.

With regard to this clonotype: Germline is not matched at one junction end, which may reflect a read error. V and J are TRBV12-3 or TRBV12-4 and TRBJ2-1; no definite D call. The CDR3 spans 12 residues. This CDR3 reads CASSQGRFEKYF. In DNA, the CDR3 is TGTGCCAGCAGCCAAGGACGCTTCGAGAAGTACTTC.

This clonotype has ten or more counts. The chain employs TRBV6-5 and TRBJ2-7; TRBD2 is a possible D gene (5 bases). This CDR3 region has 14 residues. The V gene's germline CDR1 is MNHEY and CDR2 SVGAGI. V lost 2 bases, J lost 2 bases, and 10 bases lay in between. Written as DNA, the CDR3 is TGTGCCAGCAGTTACGGGAGACAAGCCTACGAGCAGTACTTC. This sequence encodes CASSYGRQAYEQYF.

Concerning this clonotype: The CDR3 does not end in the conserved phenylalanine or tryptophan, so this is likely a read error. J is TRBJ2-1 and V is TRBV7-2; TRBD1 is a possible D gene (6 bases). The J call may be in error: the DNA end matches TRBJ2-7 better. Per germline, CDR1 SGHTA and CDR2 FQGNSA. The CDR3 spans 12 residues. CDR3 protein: CASSVTGYGQYV. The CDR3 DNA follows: TGTGCCAGCAGCGTGACAGGTTACGGGCAGTACGTC.

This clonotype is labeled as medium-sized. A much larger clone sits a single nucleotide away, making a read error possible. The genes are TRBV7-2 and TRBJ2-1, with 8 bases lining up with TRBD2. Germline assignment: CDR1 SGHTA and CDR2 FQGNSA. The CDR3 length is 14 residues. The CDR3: CASSLKGLVYERFF. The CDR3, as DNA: TGTGCCAGCAGCTTAAAGGGACTAGTTTATGAGCGGTTCTTC.